The 19 T cell receptor beta chains below were found in one sample sequenced in a study of vaccination and CD4 T cells after COVID-19. Cultured CD4+ T cell DNA was sequenced using the Oncomine TCR Beta short-read assay. MiXCR was run by TCRdb on the PCR reads, yielding one entry per CDR3 protein. Here the sample spans more than 20,000 distinct CDR3 sequences, around two fifths being singletons. The treatment is: approximately nine-day PBMC culture with coronavirus spike peptide pools or control peptides (ViraFEST assay). These receptors lack a known antigen. The material sequenced was CD4+ T cells from blood, cultured in vitro. These receptors originate from a human donor who had recovered from COVID-19.

The CDR3 DNA reads as TGTGCCAGCAGCTCGCGGCCGGGGGGGGCGGGTGAGACCCAGTACTTC. This codes for CASSSRPGGAGETQYF. This chain connects TRBV11-3 to TRBJ2-5, with TRBD2 matching 8 bases. This CDR3 region has 16 residues. Germline V gene data show CDR1 as SGHNT and CDR2 as YENEEA. V lost 4 bases, J lost 5 bases, and 12 bases stayed unmatched.

The chain has TRBV27 and TRBJ2-5; D tentatively fits TRBD1 or TRBD2 (5 bases each). Trimming took off 1 base at V and 5 bases at J, with 8 bases between the two ends. Germline-derived CDR1 and CDR2 are MNHEY and SMNVEV (reference sequence). The CDR3 extends over 13 amino acids. CDR3 sequence: CASSLWGSETQYF. CDR3 DNA sequence: TGTGCCAGCAGTTTATGGGGGTCGGAGACCCAGTACTTC.

The sample holds a few counts of this clonotype. This rearrangement joins TRBV7-9 to TRBJ2-3; 7 bases align to TRBD2. V lost 2 bases and J lost 5; bases outside the gene matches: 7. The CDR3 is made up of 15 amino acids. CDR1 is SEHNR, CDR2 FQNEAQ, per germline (reference sequence). The CDR3 reads CASSLRRGGGDTQYF. The CDR3 coding sequence is TGTGCCAGCAGCTTAAGGCGGGGCGGGGGAGATACGCAGTATTTT.

The chain has TRBV10-3 and TRBJ2-3; D is unresolved. The CDR3 is made up of 14 amino acids. Per the germline V gene, CDR1 is ENHRY and CDR2 is SYGVKD. V lost 9 bases to trimming and J lost 4 bases, with 17 bases between them. The CDR3, as DNA: TGTGCCATTGCGGACGCTAACGGGCCAGATACGCAGTATTTT. Its protein is CAIADANGPDTQYF.

This clonotype was observed a few times. The chain uses TRBV19 and TRBJ2-7; 16 nucleotides agree with TRBD2. Germline V gives CDR1 LNHDA, CDR2 SQIVND (reference sequence). This CDR3 is built from 18 residues. V trimming: 5 bases; J trimming: 0 bases; junction bases outside the gene matches: 7. CDR3 nucleotides: TGTGCCAGTAGTTCGGGACTAGCGGGAGGGTCCAGCTCCTACGAGCAGTACTTC. Its translation: CASSSGLAGGSSSYEQYF.

This clonotype was recorded a few times. V and J are TRBV28 and TRBJ1-6, with D possibly matching TRBD1 (6 bases). Germline loops: CDR1 MDHEN, CDR2 SYDVKM. Deletions cut 4 bases from V and 7 bases from J, with 14 bases between. CDR3 size: 15 residues. DNA for the CDR3: TGTGCCAGCAGTTCCTCAGGGGTTGGCAATTCACCCCTCCACTTT. Its translation: CASSSSGVGNSPLHF.

The genes are TRBV5-4 and TRBJ2-3; D is unclear. CDR3 size: 13 residues. In germline, CDR1 is SGHNT, CDR2 YYREEE (reference sequence). V gave up 0 bases and J gave up 8 bases, with 10 bases separating them. CDR3 residues: CASSLDGGSTQYF. As DNA, the CDR3 is TGTGCCAGCAGCTTGGATGGCGGTTCTACGCAGTATTTT. The full variable domain, with the rest looked up from reference TRBV5-4 and TRBJ2-3, is ETGVTQSPTHLIKTRGQQVTLRCSSQSGHNTVSWYQQALGQGPQFIFQYYREEENGRGNFPPRFSGLQFPNYSSELNVNALELDDSALYLCASSLDGGSTQYFGPGTRLTVL.

Only a few counts were recorded for this clonotype. The chain is built from TRBV20-1 and TRBJ2-2; possibly TRBD1 for D (6 bases). The CDR3 runs to 14 residues. CDR1 is DFQATT and CDR2 is SNEGSKA in the germline V gene (reference sequence). With 6 bases removed from V and 1 base from J, the gap between germline ends came to 12 bases. The CDR3 coding sequence is TGCAGTGCGCTTCAGACAGGGAACACCGGGGAGCTGTTTTTT. Its protein product is CSALQTGNTGELFF.

The rearrangement uses TRBV2 and TRBJ1-5; tentative D call: TRBD1 (6 bases). V was shortened by 1 base and J by 7 bases, with 14 bases between the two germline ends. Germline CDR1 reads SNHLY; CDR2 reads FYNNEI. The CDR3 runs to 15 residues. The CDR3 spells CASSEGRGAGQPQHF. The CDR3 bases are TGTGCCAGCAGTGAAGGCCGGGGGGCAGGGCAGCCCCAGCATTTT.

This clonotype has only a few counts. The gene calls are TRBV20-1 and TRBJ2-3; 7 bases agree with TRBD2. Trimming removed 3 bases from V and 3 bases from J; junction bases left unmatched: 6. The CDR3 loop spans 14 amino acids. CDR1 is DFQATT, CDR2 SNEGSKA, per germline (reference sequence). The CDR3 DNA reads TGCAGTGCTAGGCGCAGCGGGGCTACAGATACGCAGTATTTT. This sequence encodes CSARRSGATDTQYF.

This clonotype was seen only a few times. The CDR3 nucleotides read TGTGCCAGCAGCAAGCGGGTGCGGGAGCCTTCCGGGCAGTACTTC. Its translation: CASSKRVREPSGQYF. The rearrangement links TRBV11-2 to TRBJ2-7; TRBD2 agrees at 7 bases. J was trimmed by 9 bases and V by 5 bases; bases with no gene match: 16. The CDR3 spans 15 residues. Per germline, CDR1 SGHAT and CDR2 FQNNGV. Variable domain in full (rest from reference TRBV11-2 and TRBJ2-7): EAGVAQSPRYKIIEKRQSVAFWCNPISGHATLYWYQQILGQGPKLLIQFQNNGVVDDSQLPKDRFSAERLKGVDSTLKIQPAKLEDSAVYLCASSKRVREPSGQYFGPGTRLTVT.

The genes are TRBV6-1 and TRBJ2-6, with TRBD2 identical over 8 bases. Looked up from germline, CDR1 is MNHNS and CDR2 is SASEGT. The V and J ends lost 3 bases and 6 bases, in that order; junction bases with no gene match: 7. CDR3 length: 16 residues. Here the CDR3 DNA reads TGTGCCAGCAGTGAGCCCCCGGGGGGGTCGGCCAACGTCCTGACTTTC. Residues: CASSEPPGGSANVLTF.

The J gene is TRBJ2-2, the V gene TRBV5-1; D unresolved. Trimming pared 3 bases from V and 1 base from J, leaving 13 bases between. From germline, CDR1 is SGHRS and CDR2 YFSETQ. This CDR3 has 16 amino acids. The CDR3 loop reads CASSWSIRENTGELFF. The CDR3 DNA is TGCGCCAGCAGCTGGAGCATCAGAGAGAACACCGGGGAGCTGTTTTTT.

This clonotype was counted between two and nine times. The chain combines TRBV20-1 with TRBJ2-2, with TRBD1 as a possible D gene (7 bases). The V end lost 1 base, the J end lost 1 base, and 13 bases lay between the germline ends. The CDR3 runs 16 residues. Per the germline V gene, CDR1 is DFQATT and CDR2 is SNEGSKA (reference sequence). As DNA, the CDR3 is TGCAGTGCTAGAGCGGCGGGACAGATGAACACCGGGGAGCTGTTTTTT. This codes for CSARAAGQMNTGELFF.

The chain recombines TRBV5-1 with TRBJ2-7; D unresolved. This CDR3 region has 11 residues. The V and J ends lost 3 bases and 7 bases respectively, with 8 bases between them. Germline V gene lookup returns CDR1 SGHRS and CDR2 YFSETQ. As DNA, the CDR3 is TGCGCCAGCAGCTCGAGTTTGGAGCAGTACTTC. It codes for CASSSSLEQYF.

The V call is TRBV25-1, the J call TRBJ2-5; D is unresolved. Germline V gene lookup returns CDR1 MGHDK and CDR2 SYGVNS. The V end was cut by 1 base, the J end by 0 bases, with 6 bases between. The CDR3 extends over 14 amino acids. CDR3 in amino acids: CASSEFLYQETQYF. As DNA, the CDR3 is TGTGCCAGCAGTGAATTCCTGTACCAAGAGACCCAGTACTTC.

The sample holds one count of this clonotype. This chain uses TRBV28 with TRBJ1-2; possibly TRBD1 for D (5 bases). The CDR3 has 14 residues. V was cut by 5 bases and J by 4 bases, with 14 bases left in between. Germline CDR1 and CDR2: MDHEN and SYDVKM. The CDR3 region has the DNA TGTGCCAGCAGTGTCCCCACAGGTGCCTATGGCTACACCTTC. Its translation: CASSVPTGAYGYTF.

This clonotype was seen a few times. The chain combines TRBV4-3 with TRBJ1-6, with D unresolved. Deletions cut 0 bases from V and 9 bases from J, with 6 bases between. The CDR3 loop spans 13 amino acids. Germline V gives CDR1 LGHNA, CDR2 YSLEER. This CDR3 reads CASSQETGSPLHF. CDR3 coding DNA: TGCGCCAGCAGCCAAGAGACGGGTTCACCCCTCCACTTT.

The chain combines TRBV2 with TRBJ2-5, with TRBD2 matching 11 bases. The V and J ends lost 8 bases and 5 bases, in that order; junction bases with no gene match: 7. Germline loops: CDR1 SNHLY, CDR2 FYNNEI. The length of the CDR3 is 14 residues. In nucleotides, the CDR3 is TGTGCCAGCGGGCTAGCGGGGGGTAGGGAGACCCAGTACTTC. Encoded protein: CASGLAGGRETQYF.